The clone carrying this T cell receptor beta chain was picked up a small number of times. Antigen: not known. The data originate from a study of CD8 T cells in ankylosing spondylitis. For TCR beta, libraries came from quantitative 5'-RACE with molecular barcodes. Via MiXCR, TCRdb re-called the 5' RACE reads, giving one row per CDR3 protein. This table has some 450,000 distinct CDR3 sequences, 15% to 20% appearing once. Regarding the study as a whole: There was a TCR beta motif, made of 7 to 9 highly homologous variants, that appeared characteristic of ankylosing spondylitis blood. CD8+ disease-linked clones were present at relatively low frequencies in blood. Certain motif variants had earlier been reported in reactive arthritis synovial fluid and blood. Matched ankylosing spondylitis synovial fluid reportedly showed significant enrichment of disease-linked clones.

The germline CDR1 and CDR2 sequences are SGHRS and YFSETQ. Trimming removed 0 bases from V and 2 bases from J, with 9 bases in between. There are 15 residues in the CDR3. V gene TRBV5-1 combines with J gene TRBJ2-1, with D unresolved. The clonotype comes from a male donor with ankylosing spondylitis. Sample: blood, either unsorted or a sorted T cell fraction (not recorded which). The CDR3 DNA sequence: TGCGCCAGCAGCTTGGAGGACGGAGCCTACAATGAGCAGTTCTTC. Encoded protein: CASSLEDGAYNEQFF.